This T cell receptor (beta chain) was identified during a study of radiotherapy plus CTLA-4 blockade in lung cancer. Turning to the study itself: Objective responses were recorded in roughly 20% of patients, with disease control recorded in 25% to 35%. Notes on the study in general: There was expansion of tumor-derived TCR clones in blood after radiotherapy plus ipilimumab. Interferon-beta, together with early blood T cell clone dynamics, reportedly best predicted response.

Focal radiation was given together with CTLA-4 blockade (ipilimumab) to patients with chemo-refractory metastatic non-small-cell lung cancer. TCRdb's table, derived via immunoSEQ multiplex PCR, lists solely in-frame clones and lacks some. The sample records tens of thousands of clones, 85% to 90% being singletons. Trimming cost V 6 bases and J 2 bases; bases outside gene matches: 14. The CDR3 totals 17 residues. Germline V gene lookup returns CDR1 MNHEY and CDR2 SMNVEV (reference sequence). With regard to this clone: Its antigen is undetermined.

This rearrangement joins TRBV27 to TRBJ2-3; 7 bases match TRBD1. The sequences come from peripheral blood, collected from a patient treated with radiotherapy plus ipilimumab. The sequence was obtained from a human donor with non-small cell lung cancer that progressed on radiotherapy plus ipilimumab. CDR3 region: CASSKTGTDHPTDTQYF. The CDR3 coding sequence is TGTGCCAGCAGCAAGACCGGGACAGACCATCCCACAGATACGCAGTATTTT.